This T cell receptor (beta chain) was identified in a study of human T cells and chemical hapten exposure. Study overall: Investigators sensitized about 2 cm by about 2 cm of upper inner arm skin with 2% DPC. Study-level points and caveats: No shift was seen in TCRs above 1 in 1000 frequency with DPC sensitization. Expanded TCRs showed more large CDR3 clusters than pre-sensitization or healthy control sets.

In TCRdb, the RACE reads were re-called with MiXCR into one record per CDR3 protein. The table has some 84,000 distinct CDR3 sequences, more than 10% seen once; the top ten hold roughly 3.7%. Indicated time point: patch test 3, about 24 weeks after DPC sensitization. Described treatment: therapeutic diphenylcyclopropenone sensitization with weekly scalp DPC. It was from unfractionated whole blood that total RNA was extracted. The length of the CDR3 is 14 residues. With V trimmed by 5 bases and J by 8 bases, 9 bases remained unmatched. CDR1 SGHTA and CDR2 FQGTGA come from the germline V gene. A few counts support this clonotype. As yet, its antigen is unknown.

The TCR sequence derives from a woman aged 50 to 65 with alopecia areata. Some clones in this sample may be carry-over from other donors' samples. This material consisted of whole blood, taken in connection with sensitization to the hapten diphenylcyclopropenone (DPC). The J gene is TRBJ2-1, the V gene TRBV7-3; 7 nucleotides line up with TRBD1. CDR3: CASSPPGQAHEQFF. CDR3 nucleotides: TGTGCCAGCAGCCCCCCAGGACAGGCTCATGAGCAGTTCTTC.